A selection of T cell receptor beta chains follows, all from one sample in a study of memory CD4+ T cells and cytomegalovirus serostatus. The data were produced by immunoSEQ multiplex PCR, yet TCRdb's version contains in-frame clones alone and is incomplete. Found here are 50,000 to 65,000 clones, 75% to 80% of them singletons; the top ten hold nearly 0.9%. Source material: memory CD4+ T cells from blood. These receptors were obtained from an adult in good health and CMV-seronegative. CDR3s include the opening cysteine and the closing phenylalanine or tryptophan. D genes are given only for firm matches. A row's size may be missing; if present it is once, few, many or a size class.

J: TRBJ2-7
V: TRBV7-6
D: TRBD2
size: -
CDR3: CASSNQAGGYEQYF
DNA: TGTGCCAGCAGCAATCAAGCGGGAGGTTACGAGCAGTACTTC

J: TRBJ1-3
V: TRBV7-2
D: TRBD1
size: once
CDR3: CASSLQTGTGNTIYF
DNA: TGTGCCAGCAGCTTACAGACAGGGACGGGAAACACCATATATTTT

J: TRBJ1-2
V: TRBV28
D: TRBD1
size: -
CDR3: CASRLGTGDGYTF
DNA: TGTGCCAGCAGACTCGGGACAGGGGACGGCTACACCTTC

J: TRBJ2-5
V: TRBV9
D: TRBD2
size: once
CDR3: CASSSTSGKETQYF
DNA: TGTGCCAGCAGCTCGACTAGCGGTAAAGAGACCCAGTACTTC

J: TRBJ2-5
V: TRBV20-1
D: -
size: -
CDR3: CSAPLSWTQYF
DNA: TGCAGTGCTCCCCTCTCTTGGACCCAGTACTTC

J: TRBJ1-2
V: TRBV5-6
D: -
size: -
CDR3: CASSFIGIHGYTF
DNA: TGTGCCAGCAGCTTTATTGGGATTCATGGCTACACCTTC

J: TRBJ2-5
V: TRBV5-6
D: -
size: -
CDR3: CASSLWDGRTKETQYF
DNA: TGTGCCAGCAGCTTATGGGACGGGAGAACAAAAGAGACCCAGTACTTC

J: TRBJ2-1
V: TRBV19
D: -
size: -
CDR3: CASRKGSYNEQFF
DNA: TGTGCCAGTAGGAAGGGCTCCTACAATGAGCAGTTCTTC

J: TRBJ1-2
V: TRBV7-2
D: TRBD1
size: -
CDR3: CASSLYRGQRGYTF
DNA: TGTGCCAGCAGCTTATACAGGGGGCAGAGGGGCTACACCTTC

J: TRBJ2-1
V: TRBV7-8
D: -
size: -
CDR3: CASSLGSGRNEQFF
DNA: TGTGCCAGCAGCTTAGGGTCAGGGAGGAATGAGCAGTTCTTC

J: TRBJ2-1
V: TRBV6-5
D: TRBD1
size: -
CDR3: CASSSRDRGLTNEQFF
DNA: TGTGCCAGCAGTTCTCGGGACAGGGGGCTCACCAATGAGCAGTTCTTC

J: TRBJ1-4
V: TRBV18
D: -
size: once
CDR3: CASSLNRDGEKLFF
DNA: TGTGCCAGCTCACTCAACAGGGACGGGGAAAAACTGTTTTTT

J: TRBJ1-3
V: TRBV2
D: -
size: -
CDR3: CASRTGFSGNTIYF
DNA: TGTGCCAGCAGGACAGGTTTCTCTGGAAACACCATATATTTT

J: TRBJ1-5
V: TRBV19
D: TRBD1
size: once
CDR3: CASSTRDRLNSNQPQHF
DNA: TGTGCCAGTAGTACCCGGGACAGGCTGAATAGCAATCAGCCCCAGCATTTT